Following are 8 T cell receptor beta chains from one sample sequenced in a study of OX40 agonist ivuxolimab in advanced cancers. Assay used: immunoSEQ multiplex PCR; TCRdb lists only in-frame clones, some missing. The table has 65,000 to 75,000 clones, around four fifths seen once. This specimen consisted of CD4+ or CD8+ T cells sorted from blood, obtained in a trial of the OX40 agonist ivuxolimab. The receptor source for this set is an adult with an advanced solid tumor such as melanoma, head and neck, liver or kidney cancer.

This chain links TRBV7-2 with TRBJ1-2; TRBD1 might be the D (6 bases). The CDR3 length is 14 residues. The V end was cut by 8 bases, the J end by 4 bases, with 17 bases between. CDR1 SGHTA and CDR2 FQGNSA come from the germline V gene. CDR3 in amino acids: CASELIQGTYGYTF. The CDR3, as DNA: TGTGCCAGCGAACTTATACAGGGTACCTATGGCTACACCTTC.

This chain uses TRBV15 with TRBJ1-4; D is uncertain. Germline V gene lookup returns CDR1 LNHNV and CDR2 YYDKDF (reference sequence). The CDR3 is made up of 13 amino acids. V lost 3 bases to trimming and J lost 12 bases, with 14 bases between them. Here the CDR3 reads CATSRVPSGELFF. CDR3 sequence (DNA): TGTGCCACCAGCAGGGTCCCATCGGGAGAACTGTTTTTT.

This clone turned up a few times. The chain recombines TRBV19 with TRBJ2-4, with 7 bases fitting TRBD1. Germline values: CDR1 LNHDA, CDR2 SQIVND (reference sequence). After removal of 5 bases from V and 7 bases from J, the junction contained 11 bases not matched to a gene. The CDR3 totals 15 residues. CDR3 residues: CASSLLKGAGNIQYF. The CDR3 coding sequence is TGTGCCAGTAGTCTGTTAAAGGGGGCTGGGAACATTCAGTACTTC.

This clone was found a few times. CDR3 bases: TGTGCCAGCAGCTTACTCGGGGAAGCAGAGACCCAGTACTTC. It codes for CASSLLGEAETQYF. The chain has TRBV7-7 and TRBJ2-5; possible D gene TRBD2, 5 bases. The V end was cut by 2 bases, the J end by 4 bases, with 11 bases between. This CDR3 contains 14 residues. Germline loops: CDR1 SSHAT, CDR2 FNYEAQ (reference sequence).

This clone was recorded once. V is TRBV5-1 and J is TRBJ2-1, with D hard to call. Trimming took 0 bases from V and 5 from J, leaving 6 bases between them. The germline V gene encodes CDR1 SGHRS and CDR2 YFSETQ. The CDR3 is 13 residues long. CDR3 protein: CASSLAHNNEQFF. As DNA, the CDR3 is TGCGCCAGCAGCTTGGCCCACAACAATGAGCAGTTCTTC.

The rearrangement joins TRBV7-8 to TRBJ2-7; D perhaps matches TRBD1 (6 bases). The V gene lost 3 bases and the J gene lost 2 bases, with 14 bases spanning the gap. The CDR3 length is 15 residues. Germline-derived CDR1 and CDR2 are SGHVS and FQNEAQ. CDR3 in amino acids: CASSLEQGSTYEQYF. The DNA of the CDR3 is TGTGCCAGCAGCTTGGAACAGGGATCTACCTACGAGCAGTACTTC.

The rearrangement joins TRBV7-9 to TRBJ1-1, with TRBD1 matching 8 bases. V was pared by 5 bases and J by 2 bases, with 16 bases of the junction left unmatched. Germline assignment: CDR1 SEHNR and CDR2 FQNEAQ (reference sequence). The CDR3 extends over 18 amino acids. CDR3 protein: CASSPGRLGQAYNTEAFF. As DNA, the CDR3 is TGTGCCAGCAGCCCAGGTCGTCTGGGACAGGCTTACAACACTGAAGCTTTCTTT.

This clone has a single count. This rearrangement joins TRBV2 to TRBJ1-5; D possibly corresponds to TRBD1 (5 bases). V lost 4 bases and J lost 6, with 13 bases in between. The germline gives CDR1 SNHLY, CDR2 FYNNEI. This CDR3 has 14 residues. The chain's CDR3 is CASSVGLPGQPQHF. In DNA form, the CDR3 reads TGTGCCAGCAGTGTGGGACTGCCAGGTCAGCCCCAGCATTTT.